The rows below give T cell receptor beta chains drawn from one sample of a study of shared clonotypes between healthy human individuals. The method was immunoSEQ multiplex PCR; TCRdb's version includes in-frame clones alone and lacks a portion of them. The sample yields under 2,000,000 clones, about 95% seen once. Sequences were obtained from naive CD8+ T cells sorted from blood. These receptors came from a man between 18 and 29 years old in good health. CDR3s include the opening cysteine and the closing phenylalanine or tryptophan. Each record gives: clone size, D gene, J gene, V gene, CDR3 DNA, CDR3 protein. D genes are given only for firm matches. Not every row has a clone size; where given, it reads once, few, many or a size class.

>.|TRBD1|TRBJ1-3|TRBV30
TGTGCCTGGAGTGTAGGGACAGGCGGCATAGGAAACACCATATATTTT
CAWSVGTGGIGNTIYF
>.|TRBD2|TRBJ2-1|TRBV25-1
TGTGCCAGCAGTGAATTTCGAGTAGCGGGAGTATCCTACAATGAGCAGTTCTTC
CASSEFRVAGVSYNEQFF
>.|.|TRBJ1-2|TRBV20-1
TGCAGTGCTCTAGCGGGCTACACCTTC
CSALAGYTF
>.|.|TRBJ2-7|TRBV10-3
TGTGCCATCAGTGTATCGAACAGCTACGAGCAGTACTTC
CAISVSNSYEQYF
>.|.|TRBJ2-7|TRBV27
TGTGCCAGCAGTTTAAACGGCTGGGAGCAGTACTTC
CASSLNGWEQYF
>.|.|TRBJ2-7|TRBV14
TGTGCCAGCAGCCAAGATTGGGGCTGGGAGCAGTACTTC
CASSQDWGWEQYF
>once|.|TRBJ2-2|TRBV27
TGTGCCAGCAGTCTCGTCCCCGGGGAGCTGTTTTTT
CASSLVPGELFF
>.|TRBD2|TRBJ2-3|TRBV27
TGTGCCAGCAGTTTCGGACTAGCGGGGGGCACAGATACGCAGTATTTT
CASSFGLAGGTDTQYF
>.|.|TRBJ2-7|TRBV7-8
TGTGCCAGCAGCGCCCCCCGGCCTTCCTACGAGCAGTACTTC
CASSAPRPSYEQYF
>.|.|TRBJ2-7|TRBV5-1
TGCGCCAGCAGCTTGTTTGGGAGCTCCTACGAGCAGTACTTC
CASSLFGSSYEQYF
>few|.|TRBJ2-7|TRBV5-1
TGCGCCAGCAGCTTCAGCCCCTCCTACGAGCAGTACTTC
CASSFSPSYEQYF
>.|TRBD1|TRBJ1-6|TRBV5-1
TGCGCCAGCAGCGCGGACAGGGACGGTAATTCACCCCTCCACTTT
CASSADRDGNSPLHF
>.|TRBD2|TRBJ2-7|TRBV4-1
TGCGCCAGCAGCCAAGAGCCGACTAGCGGGTCCTCCTACGAGCAGTACTTC
CASSQEPTSGSSYEQYF
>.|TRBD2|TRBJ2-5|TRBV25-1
TGTGCCAGCAGTGATCCAGCGGGAGGTGTGGAGACCCAGTACTTC
CASSDPAGGVETQYF
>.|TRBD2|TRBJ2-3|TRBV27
TGTGCCAGCAGGTCTAGCGGGAGTGGGGATACGCAGTATTTT
CASRSSGSGDTQYF
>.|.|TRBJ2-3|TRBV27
TGTGCCAGCAGTTTATGGGTAGCCTCTAGCACAGATACGCAGTATTTT
CASSLWVASSTDTQYF